Following are 20 T cell receptor beta chains from one sample sequenced in a study of CXCR3-negative and CXCR3-positive naive CD8 T cells. General study findings and limits: Naive cells positive for CXCR3 carried more hydrophobic TRB CDR3s than CXCR3-negative ones.

These receptors' antigens are unknown. All TRB cDNA libraries came from 5' RACE performed with UMI labels. After re-calling the 5' RACE reads, TCRdb lists one entry per CDR3 protein, DNA absent. Recorded for this sample: about 130,000 distinct CDR3 sequences. The sample comprised naive CXCR3+ CD8+ T cells from blood. Stated subset: CD45RO-CCR7+CD27+CD95- naive CD8+ T cells expressing CXCR3 (TNR3+). The source is a human donor in good health. Some clones in this sample may be carry-over from other donors' samples.

The gene calls are TRBV29-1 and TRBJ2-7; absent DNA, TCRdb's TRBD1 call cannot be checked. The germline V gene has CDR1 SQVTM and CDR2 ANQGSEA. The CDR3 totals 15 residues. CDR3 amino acids: CSVAGQGGRASEQYF.

CDR3 loop: CAIRQGATEAFF. This sequence joins TRBV10-3 and TRBJ1-1; TCRdb reports TRBD1, a call that lacks DNA to check it against. Germline lookup yields CDR1 ENHRY and CDR2 SYGVKD. The CDR3 loop spans 12 amino acids.

The chain joins TRBV12-3 or TRBV12-4 to TRBJ1-5; the D call from TCRdb, TRBD1, cannot be confirmed without DNA. This CDR3 is built from 14 residues. The CDR3 loop is CASRQGDWGQPLHF.

The V and J genes are TRBV20-1 and TRBJ1-5; without DNA, the TCRdb call of TRBD1 cannot be checked. Germline V gene lookup returns CDR1 DFQATT and CDR2 SNEGSKA (reference sequence). The CDR3 covers 15 residues. The CDR3 reads CSAREMTTGYQPQHF.

The chain couples TRBV6-6 to TRBJ1-5. Germline V lookup: CDR1 MNHNY, CDR2 SVGAGI (reference sequence). This CDR3 has 13 residues. The CDR3 here is CASSHAGGQPQHF.

The chain combines TRBV6-2 or TRBV6-3 with TRBJ2-7. This CDR3 spans 12 amino acids. The V gene's germline CDR1 is MNHEY and CDR2 SVGEGT. The CDR3 loop reads CASSDGVYEQYF.

The chain carries TRBV29-1 and TRBJ2-7; TCRdb indicates TRBD1, and absent DNA this call remains unverified. Germline V gene data show CDR1 as SQVTM and CDR2 as ANQGSEA. The CDR3 extends over 15 amino acids. The CDR3 sequence is CSVEFYGDPKDEQYF.

The rearrangement links TRBV29-1 to TRBJ1-2; TCRdb's assignment of TRBD1 cannot be checked, as there is no DNA. This CDR3 is built from 11 residues. Germline V gene data show CDR1 as SQVTM and CDR2 as ANQGSEA. The CDR3 sequence: CSVDRVYGYTF. Supplemented by reference TRBV29-1 and TRBJ1-2, the full variable domain reads SAVISQKPSRDICQRGTSLTIQCQVDSQVTMMFWYRQQPGQSLTLIATANQGSEATYESGFVIDKFPISRPNLTFSTLTVSNMSPEDSSIYLCSVDRVYGYTFGSGTRLTVV.

This chain's CDR3 is CASSQTTDYEQYF. The chain joins TRBV7-6 to TRBJ2-7; TCRdb proposes TRBD2, but this gene call is untestable without DNA. Germline assignment: CDR1 SGHVS and CDR2 FNYEAQ. This CDR3 has 13 residues. The entire variable domain, with the rest obtained from reference TRBV7-6 and TRBJ2-7, is as follows: GAGVSQSPRYKVTKRGQDVALRCDPISGHVSLYWYRQALGQGPEFLTYFNYEAQQDKSGLPNDRFSAERPEGSISTLTIQRTEQRDSAMYRCASSQTTDYEQYFGPGTRLTVT.

The chain carries TRBV28 and TRBJ1-1. The CDR3 length is 14 residues. CDR1 is MDHEN, CDR2 SYDVKM, per germline. CDR3 region: CASSYRGTNTEAFF.

The rearrangement links TRBV5-1 to TRBJ2-7. Germline V CDR1 and CDR2: SGHRS, YFSETQ. The CDR3 sequence is 16 residues long. The CDR3 sequence: CASSLESGIWNYEQYF.

This CDR3 reads CASSQWTGNLYEQYF. The chain is built from TRBV4-3 and TRBJ2-7; the TRBD1 assignment by TCRdb is unverifiable without DNA. Germline CDR1 is LGHNA and CDR2 is YSLEER. This CDR3 spans 15 amino acids.

This chain connects TRBV7-6 to TRBJ2-7; TCRdb outputs TRBD1, but without DNA this stays unchecked. The germline gives CDR1 SGHVS, CDR2 FNYEAQ. CDR3 length equals 16 residues. The CDR3 loop reads CASSLDWDRGSYEQYF.

The chain employs TRBV5-5 and TRBJ2-6. Germline CDR1 is SGHKS and CDR2 is YYEKEE (reference sequence). This CDR3 contains 19 residues. CDR3 loop: CASMTLSAADLSGANVLTF.

The rearrangement uses TRBV6-2 or TRBV6-3 and TRBJ2-1; TCRdb picks TRBD2, but there is no DNA to check that call. The CDR3 runs 16 residues. The germline V gene encodes CDR1 MNHEY and CDR2 SVGEGT. CDR3 protein: CASSLSSGSTYNEQFF.

The rearrangement joins TRBV6-5 to TRBJ2-7; TCRdb indicates TRBD1, and absent DNA this call remains unverified. CDR1 MNHEY and CDR2 SVGAGI come from the germline V gene. This CDR3 has 17 residues. CDR3 sequence reads: CASSYARGESVFYEQYF.

The J gene is TRBJ2-3, the V gene TRBV2; TCRdb outputs TRBD2, but without DNA this stays unchecked. The CDR3 totals 13 residues. The germline V gene encodes CDR1 SNHLY and CDR2 FYNNEI. The CDR3 reads CASNGGPTDTQYF.

The J gene is TRBJ2-1, the V gene TRBV20-1. This CDR3 comprises 13 residues. Per germline, CDR1 DFQATT and CDR2 SNEGSKA (reference sequence). The CDR3 sequence is CSARRLEDDEQFF.

The rearrangement links TRBV7-2 to TRBJ2-7; TCRdb names TRBD2, which stays unverified in the absence of DNA. Germline V lookup: CDR1 SGHTA, CDR2 FQGNSA. This CDR3 is 13 amino acids long. This CDR3 reads CASSFERGYEQYF.

The rearrangement joins TRBV7-9 to TRBJ2-7. The CDR3 consists of 13 residues. CDR1 and CDR2 from the germline V gene are SEHNR and FQNEAQ (reference sequence). The CDR3 protein is CASSTDRRYEQYF.